These 10 T cell receptor beta chains came from one sample sequenced in a study of beta chain features in type 1 diabetes. Notes on the study in general: For Type 1 diabetes patients, all four CD4+ subsets carried TCRB CDR3s that were moderately but significantly shorter.

The study reverse transcribed the entire isolated RNA, so it sequenced expressed TCRB transcripts. The data were produced by immunoSEQ multiplex PCR, yet TCRdb's version contains in-frame clones alone and is incomplete. Here the sample spans just under 150,000 clones, about 13% being singletons. What these receptors recognize is not known. Source material: central memory CD4+ T cells from blood. Source of these receptors: a man aged 18 to 35 with type 1 diabetes.

This clone was detected ten times or more. V usage is TRBV19 and J usage is TRBJ2-5; either TRBD1 or TRBD2 may supply D (5 bases each). The germline V and J ends were trimmed by 5 bases and 1 base, with 8 bases remaining between them. CDR3 length: 13 residues. Germline CDR1 is LNHDA and CDR2 is SQIVND (reference sequence). CDR3 in DNA: TGTGCCAGTAGTCTGGGGACCCAAGAGACCCAGTACTTC. This encodes CASSLGTQETQYF. The complete variable domain, with remaining parts taken from reference TRBV19 and TRBJ2-5, reads DGGITQSPKYLFRKEGQNVTLSCEQNLNHDAMYWYRQDPGQGLRLIYYSQIVNDFQKGDIAEGYSVSREKKESFPLTVTSAQKNPTAFYLCASSLGTQETQYFGPGTRLLVL.

This clone has just a few counts. V and J are TRBV9 and TRBJ1-1, with 7 positions matching TRBD1. The CDR3 covers 15 residues. Looked up from germline, CDR1 is SGDLS and CDR2 is YYNGEE. The junction had 3 bases not matched to a gene; V was cut back by 1 base and J by 0 bases. Here the CDR3 reads CASSVQGDLNTEAFF. CDR3 nucleotides: TGTGCCAGCAGCGTACAGGGGGACCTGAACACTGAAGCTTTCTTT.

The chain recombines TRBV5-1 with TRBJ2-2; tentative D call: TRBD1 (5 bases). Trimming removed 5 bases from V and 3 bases from J, with 14 bases in between. CDR3 size: 15 residues. Germline CDR1 is SGHRS and CDR2 is YFSETQ. The chain's CDR3 is CASSRGHRDTGELFF. The CDR3 DNA reads as TGCGCCAGCAGTCGTGGACACCGGGACACCGGGGAGCTGTTTTTT.

The chain combines TRBV19 with TRBJ2-7; D is ambiguous. Germline V CDR1 and CDR2: LNHDA, SQIVND (reference sequence). V was cut by 5 bases and J by 3 bases, with 8 bases left in between. The CDR3 is 12 residues long. Written as DNA, the CDR3 is TGTGCCAGTAGTGCCCAAGGCTACGAGCAGTACTTC. Protein: CASSAQGYEQYF.

This clone came up a few times. The gene calls are TRBV9 and TRBJ2-5; D is perhaps TRBD2 (6 bases). The CDR3 is made up of 14 amino acids. Germline lookup yields CDR1 SGDLS and CDR2 YYNGEE. V gave up 3 bases and J gave up 0 bases, with 9 bases separating them. DNA of the CDR3: TGTGCCAGCAGCGCTGGACTAAACCAAGAGACCCAGTACTTC. The encoded protein is CASSAGLNQETQYF.

This clone was counted a few times. The chain joins TRBV2 to TRBJ2-3, with D uncertain. CDR1 and CDR2 from the germline V gene are SNHLY and FYNNEI. V was pared by 5 bases and J by 2 bases, with 2 bases between. This CDR3 is 11 amino acids long. The CDR3 spells CASSNTDTQYF. In nucleotides, the CDR3 is TGTGCCAGCAGTAACACAGATACGCAGTATTTT.

This clone was observed a handful of times. The chain carries TRBV7-8 and TRBJ2-3; the match to TRBD2 covers 9 bases. From germline, CDR1 is SGHVS and CDR2 FQNEAQ. This CDR3 is 15 amino acids long. The CDR3 here is CVTQRLAGNTDTQYF. The CDR3 DNA is TGTGTCACTCAGAGGCTAGCGGGGAACACAGATACGCAGTATTTT. The full variable domain, in which reference TRBV7-8 and TRBJ2-3 provide the parts outside the CDR3, is GAGVSQSPRYKVAKRGQDVALRCDPISGHVSLFWYQQALGQGPEFLTYFQNEAQLDKSGLPSDRFFAERPEGSVSTLKIQRTQQEDSAVYLCVTQRLAGNTDTQYFGPGTRLTVL.

The chain recombines TRBV2 with TRBJ1-2; D is unresolved. This CDR3 is built from 12 residues. Germline V lookup: CDR1 SNHLY, CDR2 FYNNEI. Trimming removed 6 bases from V and 6 bases from J, with 11 bases in between. CDR3 in DNA: TGTGCCAGCAGAGTGGACGGAGATGGCTACACCTTC. This translates into CASRVDGDGYTF.

The sample holds a few counts of this clone. The chain is built from TRBV4-1 and TRBJ1-4; D might be TRBD1 (5 bases). The germline V gene has CDR1 MGHRA and CDR2 YSYEKL. This CDR3 has 14 amino acids. Trimming stripped 4 bases from V and 4 bases from J, with 10 bases between. CDR3 amino acids: CASSRGAYNEKLFF. The CDR3 DNA reads as TGCGCCAGCAGCCGAGGGGCATATAATGAAAAACTGTTTTTT.

Only one count was recorded for this clone. The chain employs TRBV9 and TRBJ1-6; D possibly corresponds to TRBD1 (6 bases). The ends were cut back, 5 bases at V and 3 bases at J, with 9 bases in the middle. The length of the CDR3 is 14 residues. The germline CDR1 and CDR2 sequences are SGDLS and YYNGEE. The CDR3 is CASSVQGYNSPLHF. CDR3 bases: TGTGCCAGCAGTGTACAGGGCTATAATTCACCCCTCCACTTT.